This note documents a single T cell receptor (beta chain) sequence. This sample was included in a study of technical replicates of blood from a few donors. TCRdb's table, derived via immunoSEQ multiplex PCR, lists solely in-frame clones and lacks some. Among 13,000 to 15,000 clones listed, roughly 80% were seen once. The V gene's germline CDR1 is KGHSH and CDR2 LQKENI. The CDR3 length is 17 residues. J lost 1 base, V lost 3 bases, and 11 bases had no gene match. The receptor's source is a human donor in good health. Sequenced: PBMCs. The rearrangement joins TRBV18 to TRBJ2-5; TRBD1 matches at 7 bases. CDR3 DNA: TGTGCCAGCTCACCCCGGGGCGTCGGGACAGCCCAAGAGACCCAGTACTTC. It codes for CASSPRGVGTAQETQYF.